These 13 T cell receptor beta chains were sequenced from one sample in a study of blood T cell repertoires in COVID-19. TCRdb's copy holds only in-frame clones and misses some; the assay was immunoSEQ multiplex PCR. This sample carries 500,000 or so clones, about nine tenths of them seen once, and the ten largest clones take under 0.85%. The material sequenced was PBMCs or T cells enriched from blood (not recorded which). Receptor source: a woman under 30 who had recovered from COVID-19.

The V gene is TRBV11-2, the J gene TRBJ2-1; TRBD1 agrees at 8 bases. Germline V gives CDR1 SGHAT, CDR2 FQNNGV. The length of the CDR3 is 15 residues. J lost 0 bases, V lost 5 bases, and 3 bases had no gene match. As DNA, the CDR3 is TGTGCCAGCAGCCCGGACAGGGTCTCCTACAATGAGCAGTTCTTC. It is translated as CASSPDRVSYNEQFF.

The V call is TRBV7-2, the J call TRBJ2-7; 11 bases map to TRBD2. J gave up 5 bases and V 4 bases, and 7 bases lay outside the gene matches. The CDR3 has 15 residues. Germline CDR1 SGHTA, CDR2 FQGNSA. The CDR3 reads CASSSSSGGRNEQYF. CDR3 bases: TGTGCCAGCAGCTCTTCTAGCGGGGGGCGCAACGAGCAGTACTTC.

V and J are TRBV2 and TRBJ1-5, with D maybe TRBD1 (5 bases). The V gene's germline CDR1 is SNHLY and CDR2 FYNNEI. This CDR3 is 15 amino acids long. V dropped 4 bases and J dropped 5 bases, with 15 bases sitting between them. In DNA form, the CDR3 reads TGTGCCAGCAGTGTCTCCGTACAACAGGATCAGCCCCAGCATTTT. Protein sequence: CASSVSVQQDQPQHF.

The chain's CDR3 is CASSNGRTGVSGANVLTF. The CDR3 DNA sequence: TGTGCCAGCAGCAATGGTCGGACAGGCGTCTCTGGGGCCAACGTCCTGACTTTC. The rearrangement links TRBV21-1 to TRBJ2-6; TRBD1 was called by the table and not checked on the DNA. TRBV21-1 is a recognized pseudogene. This CDR3 comprises 18 residues.

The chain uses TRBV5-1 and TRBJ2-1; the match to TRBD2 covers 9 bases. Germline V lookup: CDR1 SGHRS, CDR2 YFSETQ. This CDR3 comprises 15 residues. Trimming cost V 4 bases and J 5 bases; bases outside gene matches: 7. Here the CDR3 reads CASSLSGGEDNEQFF. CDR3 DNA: TGCGCCAGCAGCCTTAGCGGGGGTGAGGACAATGAGCAGTTCTTC.

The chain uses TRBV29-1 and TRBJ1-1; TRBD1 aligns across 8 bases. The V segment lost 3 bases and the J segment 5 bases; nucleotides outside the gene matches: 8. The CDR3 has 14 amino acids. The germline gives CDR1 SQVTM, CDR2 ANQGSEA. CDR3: CSVDFQGAGTEAFF. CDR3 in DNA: TGCAGCGTTGACTTCCAGGGGGCTGGGACTGAAGCTTTCTTT.

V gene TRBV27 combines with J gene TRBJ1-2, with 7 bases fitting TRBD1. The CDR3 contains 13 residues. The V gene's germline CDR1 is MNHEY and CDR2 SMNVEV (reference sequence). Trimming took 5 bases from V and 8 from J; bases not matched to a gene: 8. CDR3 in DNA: TGTGCCAGCAGTCCCTGGACAGGAGAGGGCTACACCTTC. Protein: CASSPWTGEGYTF.

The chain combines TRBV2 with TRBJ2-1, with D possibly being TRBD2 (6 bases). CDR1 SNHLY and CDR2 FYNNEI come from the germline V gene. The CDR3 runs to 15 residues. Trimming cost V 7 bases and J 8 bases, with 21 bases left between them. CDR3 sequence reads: CASTMTRTGSYEQFF. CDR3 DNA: TGTGCCAGCACTATGACTAGAACCGGCTCCTATGAGCAGTTCTTC.

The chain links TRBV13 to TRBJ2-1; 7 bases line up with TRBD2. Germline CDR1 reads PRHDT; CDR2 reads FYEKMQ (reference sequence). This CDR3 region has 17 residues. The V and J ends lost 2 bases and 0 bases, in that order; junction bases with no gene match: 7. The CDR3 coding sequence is TGTGCCAGCAGCTTATCCGTAGGCGGGGGCTCCTACAATGAGCAGTTCTTC. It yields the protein CASSLSVGGGSYNEQFF. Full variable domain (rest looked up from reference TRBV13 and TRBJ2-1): AAGVIQSPRHLIKEKRETATLKCYPIPRHDTVYWYQQGPGQDPQFLISFYEKMQSDKGSIPDRFSAQQFSDYHSELNMSSLELGDSALYFCASSLSVGGGSYNEQFFGPGTRLTVL.

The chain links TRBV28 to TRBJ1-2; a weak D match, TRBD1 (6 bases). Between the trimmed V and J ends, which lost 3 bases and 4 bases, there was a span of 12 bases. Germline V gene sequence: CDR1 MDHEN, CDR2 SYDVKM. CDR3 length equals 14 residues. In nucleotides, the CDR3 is TGTGCCAGCAGTTTCGTGGGGGCCCCCTATGGCTACACCTTC. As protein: CASSFVGAPYGYTF.

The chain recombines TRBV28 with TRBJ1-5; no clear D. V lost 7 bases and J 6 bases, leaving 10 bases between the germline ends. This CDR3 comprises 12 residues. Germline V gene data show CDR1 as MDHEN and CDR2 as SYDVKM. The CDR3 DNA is TGTGCCAGCACCAGCGGTGGTCAGCCCCAGCATTTT. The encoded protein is CASTSGGQPQHF.

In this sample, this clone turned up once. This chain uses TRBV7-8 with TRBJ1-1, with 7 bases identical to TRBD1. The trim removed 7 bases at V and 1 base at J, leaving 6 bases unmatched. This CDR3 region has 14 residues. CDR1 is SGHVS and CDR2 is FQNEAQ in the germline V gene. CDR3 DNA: TGTGCCAGCAACTTGGGACAGACGAACACTGAAGCTTTCTTT. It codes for CASNLGQTNTEAFF.

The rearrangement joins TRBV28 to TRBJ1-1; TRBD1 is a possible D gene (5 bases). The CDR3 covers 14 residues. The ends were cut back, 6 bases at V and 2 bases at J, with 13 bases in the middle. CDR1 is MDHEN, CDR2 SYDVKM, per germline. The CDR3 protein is CASSPADSNTEAFF. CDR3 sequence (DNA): TGTGCCAGCAGCCCCGCCGACAGTAACACTGAAGCTTTCTTT. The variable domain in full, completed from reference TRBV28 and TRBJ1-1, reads DVKVTQSSRYLVKRTGEKVFLECVQDMDHENMFWYRQDPGLGLRLIYFSYDVKMKEKGDIPEGYSVSREKKERFSLILESASTNQTSMYLCASSPADSNTEAFFGQGTRLTVV.